Following are 10 T cell receptor beta chains from one sample sequenced in a study of blood T cells in healthy people across ages. A second PCR, run for about 7 to 11 cycles, used a sample-barcoded 5' primer plus a J-beta primer mix. TCRdb reprocessed the 5' RACE reads with MiXCR, giving one entry per CDR3 protein. The data contain 550,000 to 800,000 distinct CDR3 sequences, around a fifth of them singletons. Sequenced input: blood. The receptors were sampled from a man in his 70s in good health.

On this clonotype itself: A much more abundant neighbour one base away suggests this may be a read error. CDR3 amino acids: CAGSQEGKTNEKLFF. Here the CDR3 DNA reads TGTGCCGGCAGCCAAGAAGGGAAGACGAATGAAAAACTGTTTTTT. The chain employs TRBV3-1 and TRBJ1-4; unclear D gene. The CDR3 sequence is 15 residues long. The germline V gene has CDR1 LGHDT and CDR2 YNNKEL (reference sequence).

V gene TRBV6-1 combines with J gene TRBJ2-2, with 13 nucleotides matching TRBD2. This CDR3 contains 16 residues. V lost 2 bases, J lost 6 bases, and 3 bases stayed unmatched. Germline assignment: CDR1 MNHNS and CDR2 SASEGT. The CDR3 region has the DNA TGTGCCAGCAGTGAAACTGGACTAGCGGGAGCCGGGGAGCTGTTTTTT. This encodes CASSETGLAGAGELFF.

The chain couples TRBV25-1 to TRBJ1-6; 7 positions match TRBD1. J lost 4 bases, V lost 6 bases, and 3 bases had no gene match. The germline CDR1 and CDR2 sequences are MGHDK and SYGVNS. This CDR3 is 14 amino acids long. This CDR3 reads CASSEGQYNSPLHF. In nucleotides, the CDR3 is TGTGCCAGCAGCGAGGGACAGTATAATTCACCCCTCCACTTT. Variable domain in full (rest from reference TRBV25-1 and TRBJ1-6): EADIYQTPRYLVIGTGKKITLECSQTMGHDKMYWYQQDPGMELHLIHYSYGVNSTEKGDLSSESTVSRIRTEHFPLTLESARPSHTSQYLCASSEGQYNSPLHFGNGTRLTVT.

The table lists this clonotype with a few counts. The chain combines TRBV3-1 with TRBJ2-3; 11 bases line up with TRBD2. J lost 5 bases, V lost 4 bases, and 5 bases had no gene match. The CDR3 spans 15 residues. Looked up from germline, CDR1 is LGHDT and CDR2 is YNNKEL (reference sequence). This chain's CDR3 is CASSPLAGGGDTQYF. The CDR3 coding sequence is TGTGCCAGCAGCCCCTTAGCGGGAGGGGGAGATACGCAGTATTTT.

For this clonotype: This CDR3 is missing its conserved last phenylalanine or tryptophan, likely due to a read error. The chain couples TRBV29-1 to TRBJ2-1; TRBD2 matches 11 bases. This CDR3 spans 13 amino acids. V lost 4 bases to trimming and J lost 7 bases; unmatched junction nucleotides: 3. Germline V gives CDR1 SQVTM, CDR2 ANQGSEA. The CDR3 region is CSVVSGRANEQFS. In DNA form, the CDR3 reads TGCAGCGTTGTTAGCGGGAGGGCGAATGAGCAGTTCTCC.

The chain links TRBV7-2 to TRBJ2-4; D may be TRBD1 (5 bases). The V end was cut by 3 bases, the J end by 0 bases, with 12 bases between. CDR1 and CDR2 (germline): SGHTA, FQGNSA. The CDR3 runs 16 residues. The CDR3 DNA sequence: TGTGCCAGCAGCTTCGACAGTGACCTAGCCAAAAACATTCAGTACTTC. As protein: CASSFDSDLAKNIQYF.

This clonotype was seen repeatedly, ten times or more. The V and J genes are TRBV9 and TRBJ2-1; 8 bases are a match to TRBD2. This CDR3 comprises 15 residues. V trimming: 2 bases; J trimming: 6 bases; junction bases outside the gene matches: 7. Germline V CDR1 and CDR2: SGDLS, YYNGEE. The CDR3 coding sequence is TGTGCCAGCAGCGTGAGCGGGAGTTTGGGCAATGAGCAGTTCTTC. Its protein is CASSVSGSLGNEQFF.

This clonotype occurred a few times. The chain joins TRBV6-2 or TRBV6-3 to TRBJ2-7; D gene ambiguous. The CDR3 covers 14 residues. V lost 1 base to trimming and J lost 1 base, with 8 bases between them. Germline CDR1 MNHEY, CDR2 SVGEGT. The CDR3 loop reads CASSYYQPSYEQYF. CDR3 bases: TGTGCCAGCAGTTACTATCAGCCATCCTACGAGCAGTACTTC.

This clonotype was detected only a few times. The chain couples TRBV3-1 to TRBJ2-5; 15 bases agree with TRBD2. The germline V gene encodes CDR1 LGHDT and CDR2 YNNKEL (reference sequence). V lost 4 bases and J lost 5; bases outside the gene matches: 5. The CDR3 sequence is 16 residues long. The chain's CDR3 is CASSRGLAGGEETQYF. The CDR3 region has the DNA TGTGCCAGCAGCCGAGGACTAGCGGGAGGGGAGGAGACCCAGTACTTC.

This chain uses TRBV28 with TRBJ2-4; D is possibly TRBD1 or TRBD2 (5 bases each). Deletions cut 7 bases from V and 5 bases from J, with 15 bases between. This CDR3 spans 14 amino acids. CDR1 and CDR2 (germline): MDHEN, SYDVKM. CDR3 coding DNA: TGTGCCAGCACCAGGTCCCGAGGGGAAAACATTCAGTACTTC. This sequence encodes CASTRSRGENIQYF.